The present T cell receptor (beta chain) was sequenced within a study of T cell responses to AZD1222 COVID-19 vaccine. Here immunoSEQ multiplex PCR was the method, and the copy in TCRdb shows in-frame clones only, minus some. This repertoire shows roughly 200,000 clones, 90% to 95% found once; its top ten account for about 1.8%. Concerning this clone: The antigen remains undetermined.

Study-level results: It was only 6 or 7 AZD1222 recipients who were seropositive at baseline. Across the whole spike, CD4 TCRs peaked at regions 160-218 and 743-854.

The CDR3 is 13 residues long. Per germline, CDR1 MNHEY and CDR2 SMNVEV (reference sequence). V dropped 3 bases and J dropped 0 bases, with 5 bases sitting between them. The sequencing here drew on peripheral blood, taken 28 days after the second AZD1222 dose. The clonotype originates from an adult who received the AZD1222 COVID-19 vaccine. The chain has TRBV27 and TRBJ1-1; no firm D call. Written as DNA, the CDR3 is TGTGCCAGCAGTTTTCTAATGAACACTGAAGCTTTCTTT. Its protein product is CASSFLMNTEAFF.